Presented here are 26 T cell receptor beta chains from one specimen sequenced in a study of blood T cell repertoires in COVID-19. Data came from immunoSEQ multiplex PCR; TCRdb stores just in-frame clones and leaves some out. The profile shows about 280,000 clones, approximately 88% of them singletons. The sample was PBMCs or T cells enriched from blood (not recorded which). Receptors were obtained from a woman in her 40s who had recovered from COVID-19.

V gene TRBV6-5 combines with J gene TRBJ2-1; 7 positions match TRBD2. The V gene's germline CDR1 is MNHEY and CDR2 SVGAGI. The junction had 7 bases not matched to a gene; V was cut back by 6 bases and J by 8 bases. This CDR3 region has 13 residues. The CDR3 sequence: CASRPSGKHEQFF. The CDR3 region has the DNA TGTGCCAGCAGGCCCAGCGGGAAGCATGAGCAGTTCTTC.

This clone appeared a few times. The CDR3 reads CASSLVGGNEKLFF. Here the CDR3 DNA reads TGTGCCAGCAGCTTGGTCGGAGGTAATGAAAAACTGTTTTTT. The chain combines TRBV7-2 with TRBJ1-4, with D uncertain. CDR3 length: 14 residues. Germline CDR1 and CDR2: SGHTA and FQGNSA. Trimming cost V 3 bases and J 4 bases, with 9 bases left between them.

V usage is TRBV5-1 and J usage is TRBJ1-5, with 7 bases that match TRBD1. The CDR3 has 13 amino acids. Per germline, CDR1 SGHRS and CDR2 YFSETQ. With V trimmed by 4 bases and J by 4 bases, 2 bases remained unmatched. The CDR3 DNA follows: TGCGCCAGCAGCCGGGGACAGAATCAGCCCCAGCATTTT. It encodes CASSRGQNQPQHF.

The rearrangement joins TRBV3-1 (or the pseudogene TRBV3-2) to TRBJ1-4; tentative D call: TRBD1 (6 bases). The CDR3 sequence is 16 residues long. The germline V gene has CDR1 LGHDT and CDR2 YNNKEL (reference sequence). V lost 0 bases, J lost 4 bases, and 12 bases lay in between. CDR3 DNA sequence: TGTGCCAGCAGCCAAGATCGAAGGGGGTATAATGAAAAACTGTTTTTT. Its translation: CASSQDRRGYNEKLFF.

The genes are TRBV7-9 and TRBJ2-1; TRBD1 matches at 8 bases. The CDR3 length is 12 residues. The V and J ends lost 6 bases and 8 bases, in that order; junction bases with no gene match: 3. Germline CDR1 SEHNR, CDR2 FQNEAQ (reference sequence). The CDR3 DNA reads as TGTGCCAGCAGTTACAGGGGGGATGAGCAGTTCTTC. It translates to CASSYRGDEQFF.

DNA of the CDR3: TGTGCCAGCAGTTTATTCGGGGGGGGGCCCTACGAGCAGTACTTC. It encodes CASSLFGGGPYEQYF. The V and J genes are TRBV27 and TRBJ2-7, with 8 bases identical to TRBD2. Germline loops: CDR1 MNHEY, CDR2 SMNVEV (reference sequence). The CDR3 is 15 amino acids. The junction had 4 bases not matched to a gene; V was cut back by 1 base and J by 2 bases.

This clone was found a few times. The chain couples TRBV5-8 to TRBJ2-4, with D possibly TRBD1 on 5 matching bases. With 4 bases removed from V and 5 bases from J, the gap between germline ends came to 13 bases. Germline V gene sequence: CDR1 SGHTS, CDR2 YDEGEE. The CDR3 is made up of 14 amino acids. As DNA, the CDR3 is TGTGCCAGCAGCAGCTGGGGCAGCCAAAACATTCAGTACTTC. Its translation is CASSSWGSQNIQYF.

This CDR3 is CASSYPGVGGYTF. The DNA of the CDR3 is TGTGCCAGCAGCTACCCGGGGGTCGGGGGCTACACCTTC. This sequence joins TRBV7-9 and TRBJ1-2; D is perhaps TRBD1 (5 bases). This CDR3 has 13 amino acids. Germline V gives CDR1 SEHNR, CDR2 FQNEAQ (reference sequence). V gave up 4 bases and J gave up 8 bases, with 14 bases separating them.

The chain employs TRBV2 and TRBJ1-6; D not resolved. The CDR3 extends over 16 amino acids. The germline V gene encodes CDR1 SNHLY and CDR2 FYNNEI. Trimming removed 8 bases from V and 6 bases from J, with 20 bases in between. The CDR3 DNA follows: TGTGCCAGCGGGTGGGCAGGTCCTCTCTCTAATTCACCCCTCCACTTT. It is translated as CASGWAGPLSNSPLHF.

The CDR3 DNA reads as TGTGCCAGCAGCTTAAGGGAGGGGGATACGCAGTATTTT. Residues: CASSLREGDTQYF. The chain links TRBV7-2 to TRBJ2-3, with 7 bases that match TRBD2. This CDR3 comprises 13 residues. The germline gives CDR1 SGHTA, CDR2 FQGNSA. V dropped 2 bases and J dropped 6; count of bases not matched to a gene: 2.

The DNA of the CDR3 is TGTGCCAGCAGCCTCGGGACAGACTACGAGCAGTACTTC. Protein: CASSLGTDYEQYF. The rearrangement links TRBV3-1 (or the pseudogene TRBV3-2) to TRBJ2-7, with 7 bases lining up with TRBD1. Germline values: CDR1 LGHDT, CDR2 YNNKEL (reference sequence). J was trimmed by 3 bases and V by 4 bases; bases with no gene match: 3. This CDR3 contains 13 residues.

The chain links TRBV6-5 to TRBJ1-1; D call uncertain. Trimming pared 2 bases from V and 8 bases from J, leaving 12 bases between. The CDR3 spans 13 residues. The germline CDR1 and CDR2 sequences are MNHEY and SVGAGI. The DNA of the CDR3 is TGTGCCAGCAGTTACCGGGGTGGCAGAGAAGCTTTCTTT. As protein: CASSYRGGREAFF.

The chain couples TRBV19 to TRBJ1-5; D not resolved. Germline assignment: CDR1 LNHDA and CDR2 SQIVND (reference sequence). The CDR3 has 15 amino acids. The V gene lost 5 bases and the J gene lost 5 bases, with 16 bases spanning the gap. The CDR3 bases are TGTGCCAGTAGTGGGCCTTCCCACACCGATCAGCCCCAGCATTTT. Protein sequence: CASSGPSHTDQPQHF.

CDR3 residues: CASSSRGGRGSYNEQFF. DNA for the CDR3: TGTGCCAGCAGCTCGCGGGGCGGGAGGGGGTCCTACAATGAGCAGTTCTTC. V and J are TRBV11-2 and TRBJ2-1, with TRBD2 matching over 9 bases. The junction had 8 bases not matched to a gene; V was cut back by 4 bases and J by 1 base. The germline gives CDR1 SGHAT, CDR2 FQNNGV. The CDR3 covers 17 residues.

CDR3 in amino acids: CASSLGGQMGETQYF. The CDR3 nucleotides are TGTGCCAGCAGCTTAGGAGGTCAGATGGGAGAGACCCAGTACTTC. The chain employs TRBV7-2 and TRBJ2-5; D unresolved. CDR1 is SGHTA, CDR2 FQGNSA, per germline. The V and J ends lost 1 base and 4 bases respectively, with 13 bases between them. CDR3 length equals 15 residues.

This clone occurred once. This chain links TRBV5-4 with TRBJ1-2; D may be TRBD1 (6 bases). Trimming left V 1 base short and J 8 bases short, with 12 bases between. The CDR3 runs to 13 residues. Germline V gene sequence: CDR1 SGHNT, CDR2 YYREEE (reference sequence). CDR3 sequence reads: CASSLLGASGYTF. DNA for the CDR3: TGTGCCAGCAGCTTGCTGGGGGCGAGCGGCTACACCTTC.

This clone is a singleton in its sample. CDR3 coding DNA: TGTGCCACCGAAAGTGTCGGGAGGGCCTACGAGCAGTACTTC. Its protein is CATESVGRAYEQYF. The rearrangement uses TRBV7-2 and TRBJ2-7; 8 positions match TRBD2. Trimming took 10 bases from V and 2 from J; bases not matched to a gene: 10. Germline assignment: CDR1 SGHTA and CDR2 FQGNSA. This CDR3 spans 14 amino acids.

The rearrangement joins TRBV6-1 to TRBJ2-7; 14 bases agree with TRBD2. Germline V gene data show CDR1 as MNHNS and CDR2 as SASEGT. This CDR3 is built from 18 residues. The J segment lost 6 bases and the V segment lost 2 bases, leaving 12 bases of the junction unmatched. CDR3 region: CASSENRLRTSGRSEQYF. The CDR3 nucleotides are TGTGCCAGCAGTGAAAACAGGCTTAGGACTAGCGGGAGGAGCGAGCAGTACTTC.

The V call is TRBV28, the J call TRBJ2-7, with 9 bases matching TRBD2. This CDR3 has 15 amino acids. Germline values: CDR1 MDHEN, CDR2 SYDVKM. Trimming took 6 bases from V and 4 from J; bases not matched to a gene: 10. CDR3 amino acids: CASSSLAGSLYEQYF. The CDR3 nucleotides are TGTGCCAGCAGCTCTCTAGCGGGGAGTCTATACGAGCAGTACTTC. Looking up the rest from reference TRBV28 and TRBJ2-7 gives the full variable domain: DVKVTQSSRYLVKRTGEKVFLECVQDMDHENMFWYRQDPGLGLRLIYFSYDVKMKEKGDIPEGYSVSREKKERFSLILESASTNQTSMYLCASSSLAGSLYEQYFGPGTRLTVT.

The chain uses TRBV5-1 and TRBJ1-4; D unresolved. CDR1 is SGHRS and CDR2 is YFSETQ in the germline V gene. CDR3 size: 13 residues. Trimming left V 0 bases short and J 11 bases short, with 11 bases between. CDR3 DNA sequence: TGCGCCAGCAGCTTGGCCATGGCCGGGAAACTGTTTTTT. Amino acids: CASSLAMAGKLFF.

The CDR3 protein is CASNDRGSNTEAFF. The CDR3 nucleotides are TGTGCCAGCAACGACAGGGGGTCGAACACTGAAGCTTTCTTT. V gene TRBV6-5 combines with J gene TRBJ1-1, with TRBD1 identical over 9 bases. Trimming cost V 7 bases and J 1 base; bases outside gene matches: 4. Looked up from germline, CDR1 is MNHEY and CDR2 is SVGAGI. CDR3 length: 14 amino acids.

This sequence joins TRBV19 and TRBJ1-5; D is undetermined. Per germline, CDR1 LNHDA and CDR2 SQIVND (reference sequence). V was trimmed by 5 bases and J by 4 bases, leaving 6 bases between them. The CDR3 is 12 amino acids. The CDR3, as DNA: TGTGCCAGTAGTTCATTTAATCAGCCCCAGCATTTT. The encoded protein is CASSSFNQPQHF.

There are a few counts of this clone. The rearrangement joins TRBV2 to TRBJ2-1; D remains unclear. The CDR3 spans 11 residues. The ends were cut back, 5 bases at V and 5 bases at J, with 4 bases in the middle. Per germline, CDR1 SNHLY and CDR2 FYNNEI. CDR3 sequence (DNA): TGTGCCAGCAGTCTAGACAATGAGCAGTTCTTC. Amino acid sequence: CASSLDNEQFF.

V and J are TRBV7-3 and TRBJ2-1, with D possibly matching TRBD2 (6 bases). The germline CDR1 and CDR2 sequences are SGHTA and FQGTGA. Trimming took off 0 bases at V and 4 bases at J, with 13 bases between the two ends. This CDR3 region has 16 residues. CDR3 sequence (DNA): TGTGCCAGCAGCTTAACTAGAGCGGGCGATTACAATGAGCAGTTCTTC. Protein sequence: CASSLTRAGDYNEQFF.

This chain links TRBV7-9 with TRBJ2-7; 8 bases line up with TRBD2. The V gene end was trimmed by 5 bases and the J gene end by 3 bases; junction bases not matched to a gene: 9. Germline V gene lookup returns CDR1 SEHNR and CDR2 FQNEAQ (reference sequence). The CDR3 has 15 amino acids. CDR3 bases: TGTGCCAGCAGCCCCTCGGGGCTAGCGGGCTACGAGCAGTACTTC. Protein sequence: CASSPSGLAGYEQYF.

The chain is built from TRBV4-3 and TRBJ2-3, with 8 bases fitting TRBD2. V dropped 0 bases and J dropped 6; count of bases not matched to a gene: 8. Germline CDR1 reads LGHNA; CDR2 reads YSLEER. The CDR3 is 16 amino acids. CDR3 nucleotide sequence: TGCGCCAGCAGCCAAGATTTGGCGGGAGGCCGGGATACGCAGTATTTT. Amino acid sequence: CASSQDLAGGRDTQYF.